This TCR beta chain was sequenced during a study of cytomegalovirus exposure and HLA in healthy donors. About the study: Falling in the Caucasian-associated ancestry cluster were about four fifths of under 450 genotyped donors.

The CDR3 extends over 12 amino acids. CDR1 and CDR2 from the germline V gene are SGHRS and YFSETQ. Trimming took 2 bases from V and 7 from J, leaving 9 bases between them. PCR was performed using 60 Vbeta and 13 Jbeta primers. Profiled with immunoSEQ multiplex PCR; TCRdb holds only in-frame clones, not every one. The data show approximately 86,000 clones, with just over 70% seen just once and about 8% held by the top ten. Study-level results: Reports state that TCR beta sequences accurately predicted most subjects' HLA-A and HLA-B alleles. Several V segments, TRBV6-2 and TRBV6-3 among them, could not be told apart and were dropped. A missense variant in DCLRE1C was later tied to TCR beta V- and J-gene trimming.

As concerns this clone: Its antigen is currently unknown.

V and J are TRBV5-1 and TRBJ1-2; no clear D. This sequence originates from a man in his sixties in good health and CMV-seronegative. The sample consisted of PBMCs. The CDR3 spells CASSLVGFGYTF. CDR3 DNA sequence: TGCGCCAGCAGCTTAGTGGGCTTTGGCTACACCTTC.